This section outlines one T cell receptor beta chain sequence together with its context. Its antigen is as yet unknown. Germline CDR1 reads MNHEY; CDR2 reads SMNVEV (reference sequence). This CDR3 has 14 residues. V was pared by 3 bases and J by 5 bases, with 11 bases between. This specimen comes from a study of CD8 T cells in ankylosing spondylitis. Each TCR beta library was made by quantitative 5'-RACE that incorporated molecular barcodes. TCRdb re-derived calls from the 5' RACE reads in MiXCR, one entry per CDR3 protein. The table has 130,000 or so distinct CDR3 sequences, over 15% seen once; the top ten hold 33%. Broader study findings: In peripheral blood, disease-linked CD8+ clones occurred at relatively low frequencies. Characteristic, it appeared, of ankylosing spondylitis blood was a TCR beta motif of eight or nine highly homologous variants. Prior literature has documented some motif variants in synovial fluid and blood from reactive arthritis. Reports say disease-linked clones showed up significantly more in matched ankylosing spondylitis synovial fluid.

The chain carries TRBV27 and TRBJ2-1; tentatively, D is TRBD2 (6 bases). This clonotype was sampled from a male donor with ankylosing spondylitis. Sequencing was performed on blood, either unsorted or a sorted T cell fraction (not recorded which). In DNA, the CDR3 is TGTGCCAGCAGTTTTCGGGGGAAGAACAATGAGCAGTTCTTC. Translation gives CASSFRGKNNEQFF.